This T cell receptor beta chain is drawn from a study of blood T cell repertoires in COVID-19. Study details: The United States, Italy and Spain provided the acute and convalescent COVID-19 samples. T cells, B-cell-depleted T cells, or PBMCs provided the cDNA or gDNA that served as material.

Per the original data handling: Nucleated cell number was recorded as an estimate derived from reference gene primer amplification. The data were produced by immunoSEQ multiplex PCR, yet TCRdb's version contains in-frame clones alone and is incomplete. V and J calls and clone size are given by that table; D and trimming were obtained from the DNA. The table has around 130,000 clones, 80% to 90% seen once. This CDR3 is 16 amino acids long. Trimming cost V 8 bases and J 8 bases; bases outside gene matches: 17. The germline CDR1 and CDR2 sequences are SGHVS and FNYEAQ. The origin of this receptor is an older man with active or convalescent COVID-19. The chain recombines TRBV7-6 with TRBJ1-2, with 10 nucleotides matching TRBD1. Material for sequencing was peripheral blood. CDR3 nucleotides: TGTGCCAGCCCTGGGGGGACAGGGGATAAGAGGGTAGGCTACACCTTC. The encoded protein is CASPGGTGDKRVGYTF.